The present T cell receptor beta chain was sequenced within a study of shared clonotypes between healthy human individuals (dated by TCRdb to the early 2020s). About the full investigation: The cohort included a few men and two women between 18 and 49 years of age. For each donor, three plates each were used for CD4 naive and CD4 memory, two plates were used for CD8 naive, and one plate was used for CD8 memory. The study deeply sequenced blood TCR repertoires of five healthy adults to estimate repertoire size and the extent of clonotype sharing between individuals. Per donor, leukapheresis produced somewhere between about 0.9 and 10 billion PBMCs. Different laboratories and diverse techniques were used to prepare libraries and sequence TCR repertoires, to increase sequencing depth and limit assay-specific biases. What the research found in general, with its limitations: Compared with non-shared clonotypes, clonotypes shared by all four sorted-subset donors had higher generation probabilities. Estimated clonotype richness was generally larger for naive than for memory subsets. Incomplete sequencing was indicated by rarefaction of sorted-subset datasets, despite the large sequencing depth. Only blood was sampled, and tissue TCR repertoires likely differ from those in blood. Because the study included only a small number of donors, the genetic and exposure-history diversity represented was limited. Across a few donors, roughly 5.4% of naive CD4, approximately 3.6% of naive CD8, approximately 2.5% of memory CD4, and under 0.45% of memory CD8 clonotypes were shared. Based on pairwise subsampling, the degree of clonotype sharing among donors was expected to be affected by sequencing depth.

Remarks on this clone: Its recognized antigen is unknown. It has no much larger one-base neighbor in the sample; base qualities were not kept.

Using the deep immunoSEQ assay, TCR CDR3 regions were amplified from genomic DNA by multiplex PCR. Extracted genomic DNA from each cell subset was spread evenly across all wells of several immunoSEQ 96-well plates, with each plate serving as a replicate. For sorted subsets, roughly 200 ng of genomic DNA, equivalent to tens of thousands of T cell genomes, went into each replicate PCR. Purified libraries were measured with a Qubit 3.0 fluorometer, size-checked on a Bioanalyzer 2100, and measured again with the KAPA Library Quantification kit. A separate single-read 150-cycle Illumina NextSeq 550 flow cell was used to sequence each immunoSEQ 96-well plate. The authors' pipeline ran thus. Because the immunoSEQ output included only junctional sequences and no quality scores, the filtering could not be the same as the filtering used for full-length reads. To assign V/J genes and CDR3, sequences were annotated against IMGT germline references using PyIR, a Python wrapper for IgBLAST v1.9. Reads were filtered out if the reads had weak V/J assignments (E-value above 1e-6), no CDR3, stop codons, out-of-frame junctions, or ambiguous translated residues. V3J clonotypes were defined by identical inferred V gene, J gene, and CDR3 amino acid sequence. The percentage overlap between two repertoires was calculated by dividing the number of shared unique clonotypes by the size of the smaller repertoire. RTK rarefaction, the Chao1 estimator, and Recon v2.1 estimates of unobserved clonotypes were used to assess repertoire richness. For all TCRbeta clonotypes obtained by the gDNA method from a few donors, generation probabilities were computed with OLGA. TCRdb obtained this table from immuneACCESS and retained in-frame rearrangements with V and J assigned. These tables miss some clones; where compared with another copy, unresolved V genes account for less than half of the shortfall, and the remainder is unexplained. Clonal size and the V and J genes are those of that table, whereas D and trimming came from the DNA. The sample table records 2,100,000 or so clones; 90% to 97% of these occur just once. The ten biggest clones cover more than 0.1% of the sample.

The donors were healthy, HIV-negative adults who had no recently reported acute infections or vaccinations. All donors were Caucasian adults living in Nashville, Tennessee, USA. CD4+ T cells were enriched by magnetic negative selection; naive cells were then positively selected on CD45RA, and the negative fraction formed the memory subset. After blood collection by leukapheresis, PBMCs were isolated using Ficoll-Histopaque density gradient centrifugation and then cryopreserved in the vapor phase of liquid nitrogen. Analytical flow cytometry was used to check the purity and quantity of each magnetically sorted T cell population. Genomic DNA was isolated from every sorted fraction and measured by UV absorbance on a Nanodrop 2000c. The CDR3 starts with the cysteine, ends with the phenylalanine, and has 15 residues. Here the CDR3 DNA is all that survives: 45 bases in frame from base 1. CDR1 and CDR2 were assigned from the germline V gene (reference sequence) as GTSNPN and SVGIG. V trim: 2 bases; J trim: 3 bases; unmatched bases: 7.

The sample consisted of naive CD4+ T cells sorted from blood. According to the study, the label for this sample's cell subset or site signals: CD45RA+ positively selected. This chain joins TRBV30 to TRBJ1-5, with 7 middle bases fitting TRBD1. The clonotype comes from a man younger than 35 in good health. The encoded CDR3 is CAWSRDRAFNQPQHF. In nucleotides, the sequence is TGTGCCTGGAGTAGGGACAGAGCCTTCAATCAGCCCCAGCATTTT.